This T cell receptor (beta chain) came from a study of cytomegalovirus exposure and HLA in healthy donors. V trimming: 5 bases; J trimming: 0 bases; junction bases outside the gene matches: 4. The CDR3 runs 15 residues. Germline CDR1 reads GTSNPN; CDR2 reads SVGIG (reference sequence). Vbeta (60) and Jbeta (13) primers were used in the PCR. Assay used: immunoSEQ multiplex PCR; TCRdb lists only in-frame clones, some missing. The sample has 98,000 or so clones; more than 75% are singletons. The sample taken for sequencing was PBMCs. The chain recombines TRBV30 with TRBJ1-1, with TRBD1 identical over 12 bases. The clonotype originates from a woman under 30 in good health and CMV-seropositive. DNA of the CDR3: TGTGCCTGGGGGGACAGGGGGCCTCTGAACACTGAAGCTTTCTTT. This translates into CAWGDRGPLNTEAFF.